The clone carrying this T cell receptor beta chain has at least ten counts. Its antigen is as yet unknown. Per germline, CDR1 LNHDA and CDR2 SQIVND (reference sequence). Trimming shortened V by 1 base and J by 0 bases, and 9 bases separated the two germline ends. The CDR3 length is 15 residues. The entry originates in a study of T cells after yellow fever vaccination. Whole-study findings and limits: Weaker overall was a secondary response that nonetheless peaked faster, on day 5 versus 15.

UMIs were added to TCR cDNA along with a universal primer site when it was made by 5'RACE template switching. MiXCR was run by TCRdb on the 5' RACE reads, yielding one entry per CDR3 protein. This table holds tens of thousands of distinct CDR3 sequences, around 6.5% found once. The clonotype was recovered from a man aged 18 to 30 who received the YFV17D yellow fever vaccine. Sequencing was performed on CD8+ T cells sorted from PBMCs, taken about 5 days after the first yellow fever vaccination. The V and J genes are TRBV19 and TRBJ1-1; D not resolved. CDR3 nucleotides: TGTGCCAGTAGTATAGGGGCAAACATGAACACTGAAGCTTTCTTT. This codes for CASSIGANMNTEAFF.